A single sample gave rise to the 27 T cell receptor beta chains below, sequenced in a study of technical replicates of blood from several donors. Clones were sequenced by immunoSEQ multiplex PCR, and TCRdb holds only the in-frame ones, with some missing. The top ten clones hold 0.34% of a sample with about 95,000 clones, 85% to 95% of them seen once. The sequenced material came from T cells isolated from PBMCs. These receptors were obtained from a human donor in good health.

The V gene is TRBV5-6, the J gene TRBJ1-1; D unresolved. Looked up from germline, CDR1 is SGHDT and CDR2 is YYEEEE. The CDR3 is 14 amino acids. Trimming took 2 bases from V and 5 from J, leaving 13 bases between them. DNA for the CDR3: TGTGCCAGCAGCTTTGATGAGGATAGGACTGAAGCTTTCTTT. This sequence encodes CASSFDEDRTEAFF.

In its sample, this clone was seen a few times. The genes are TRBV10-1 and TRBJ2-7, with D possibly matching TRBD2 (5 bases). CDR1 is WNHNN, CDR2 SYGVQD, per germline (reference sequence). This CDR3 region has 12 residues. V lost 1 base and J lost 6, with 7 bases in between. DNA of the CDR3: TGCGCCAGCAGTGAGTGGGAGTCCGAGCAGTACTTC. As protein: CASSEWESEQYF.

The chain carries TRBV6-5 and TRBJ1-2; the D is unclear. V gave up 2 bases and J gave up 9 bases, with 13 bases separating them. Germline V gene data show CDR1 as MNHEY and CDR2 as SVGAGI. The length of the CDR3 is 13 residues. The CDR3 here is CASSYARVGSYTF. Written as DNA, the CDR3 is TGTGCCAGCAGTTACGCTCGGGTCGGGAGCTACACCTTC.

The chain joins TRBV27 to TRBJ2-1; 12 nucleotides line up with TRBD2. The V gene's germline CDR1 is MNHEY and CDR2 SMNVEV (reference sequence). J was trimmed by 4 bases and V by 4 bases; bases with no gene match: 5. This CDR3 comprises 16 residues. The CDR3 nucleotides read TGTGCCAGCAGTTCGGGACTAGCGGGCCTATACAATGAGCAGTTCTTC. This sequence encodes CASSSGLAGLYNEQFF.

V usage is TRBV28 and J usage is TRBJ2-3; 11 nucleotides match TRBD2. Looked up from germline, CDR1 is MDHEN and CDR2 is SYDVKM. This CDR3 comprises 16 residues. The V and J ends lost 5 bases and 2 bases, in that order; junction bases with no gene match: 6. The CDR3, as DNA: TGTGCCAGCAGTAGTGGACTAGCGGGCTACACAGATACGCAGTATTTT. This gives the protein CASSSGLAGYTDTQYF.

The V call is TRBV4-1, the J call TRBJ2-5, with D perhaps TRBD1 (6 bases). Germline lookup yields CDR1 MGHRA and CDR2 YSYEKL. This CDR3 spans 14 amino acids. V gave up 1 base and J gave up 6 bases, with 12 bases separating them. DNA for the CDR3: TGCGCCAGCAGCCAAGGAGGGGGTGGGAAGACCCAGTACTTC. This gives the protein CASSQGGGGKTQYF.

The chain carries TRBV4-2 and TRBJ2-2; 7 bases align to TRBD1. This CDR3 has 15 residues. CDR1 is LGHNA and CDR2 is YNFKEQ in the germline V gene. V was pared by 0 bases and J by 8 bases, with 6 bases of the junction left unmatched. The DNA for the CDR3 is TGTGCCAGCAGCCAAGAGACAGGGATCGGAGGGGAGCTGTTTTTT. This encodes CASSQETGIGGELFF.

The chain couples TRBV11-2 to TRBJ1-2, with D unresolved. In germline, CDR1 is SGHAT, CDR2 FQNNGV. Trimming pared 0 bases from V and 4 bases from J, leaving 12 bases between. CDR3 length: 15 amino acids. In nucleotides, the CDR3 is TGTGCCAGCAGCTTAGAGAGGAGTATCAGCTATGGCTACACCTTC. Translation: CASSLERSISYGYTF.

The chain has TRBV6-5 and TRBJ2-2; D perhaps matches TRBD2 (6 bases). Trimming took off 9 bases at V and 5 bases at J, with 7 bases between the two ends. The CDR3 contains 11 residues. CDR1 is MNHEY and CDR2 is SVGAGI in the germline V gene. This CDR3 reads CASGRTGELFF. CDR3 in DNA: TGTGCCAGTGGGAGGACCGGGGAGCTGTTTTTT.

This chain joins TRBV7-2 and TRBJ2-1, with TRBD2 identical over 10 bases. Per germline, CDR1 SGHTA and CDR2 FQGNSA. This CDR3 has 15 residues. V lost 8 bases to trimming and J lost 7 bases; unmatched junction nucleotides: 11. The CDR3 reads CASSRIAGGYNEQFF. In DNA, the CDR3 is TGTGCCAGCTCCCGTATAGCGGGAGGTTATAATGAGCAGTTCTTC.

The CDR3 protein is CASFGLAGGSSNEQYF. DNA for the CDR3: TGTGCCTCGTTCGGACTAGCGGGAGGATCAAGCAACGAGCAGTACTTC. The chain uses TRBV28 and TRBJ2-7, with 14 bases lining up with TRBD2. Germline CDR1 and CDR2: MDHEN and SYDVKM. CDR3 length: 16 residues. V lost 11 bases to trimming and J lost 5 bases; unmatched junction nucleotides: 14.

The chain uses TRBV6-1 and TRBJ1-1; TRBD1 agrees at 11 bases. This CDR3 has 13 residues. Germline-derived CDR1 and CDR2 are MNHNS and SASEGT. J lost 3 bases, V lost 6 bases, and 0 bases had no gene match. CDR3 region: CASRDRGHTEAFF. CDR3 in DNA: TGTGCCAGCAGGGACAGGGGGCACACTGAAGCTTTCTTT.

V gene TRBV30 combines with J gene TRBJ1-1; TRBD1 matches at 7 bases. The CDR3 has 14 amino acids. Germline V lookup: CDR1 GTSNPN, CDR2 SVGIG (reference sequence). CDR3 amino acids: CATDPDRENTEAFF. Written as DNA, the CDR3 is TGTGCGACGGATCCCGACAGGGAAAACACTGAAGCTTTCTTT.

The chain couples TRBV19 to TRBJ2-7; D gene uncertain. Germline loops: CDR1 LNHDA, CDR2 SQIVND (reference sequence). The V gene lost 11 bases and the J gene lost 0 bases, with 14 bases spanning the gap. The CDR3 has 13 residues. The CDR3 loop is CASKGESSYEQYF. Here the CDR3 DNA reads TGTGCCTCAAAAGGAGAGTCCTCCTACGAGCAGTACTTC.

The genes are TRBV9 and TRBJ1-2; D unresolved. CDR3 size: 11 residues. The germline gives CDR1 SGDLS, CDR2 YYNGEE. V lost 3 bases, J lost 5 bases, and 5 bases lay in between. The CDR3 DNA reads TGTGCCAGCAGCGCCGGTTATGGCTACACCTTC. Protein product: CASSAGYGYTF.

The chain has TRBV11-3 and TRBJ1-5, with unresolved D. V was clipped by 3 bases and J by 2 bases, with 8 bases between them. Germline V gene data show CDR1 as SGHNT and CDR2 as YENEEA. This CDR3 comprises 14 residues. The CDR3 sequence is CASSLDRGNQPQHF. CDR3 sequence (DNA): TGTGCCAGCAGCTTGGATCGGGGCAATCAGCCCCAGCATTTT.

This chain links TRBV11-3 with TRBJ2-3, with 8 bases that match TRBD2. CDR3 length equals 17 residues. Germline lookup yields CDR1 SGHNT and CDR2 YENEEA. The V segment lost 1 base and the J segment 3 bases; nucleotides outside the gene matches: 9. CDR3 DNA sequence: TGTGCCAGCAGCTTAGGGAACCTAGCGGGTGGTACAGATACGCAGTATTTT. The encoded protein is CASSLGNLAGGTDTQYF.

This CDR3 is CASSLRTGGPYGYTF. The DNA for the CDR3 is TGTGCCAGCAGCCTAAGGACAGGGGGCCCCTATGGCTACACCTTC. The chain carries TRBV5-4 and TRBJ1-2; the match to TRBD1 covers 11 bases. Germline V gives CDR1 SGHNT, CDR2 YYREEE (reference sequence). The V gene end was trimmed by 4 bases and the J gene end by 4 bases; junction bases not matched to a gene: 6. The length of the CDR3 is 15 residues.

CDR3 nucleotides: TGTGCCAGCAGTCACCGTACTGACAGGGCAAAAAACATTCAGTACTTC. Translated, it gives CASSHRTDRAKNIQYF. The chain joins TRBV27 to TRBJ2-4; 7 nucleotides agree with TRBD1. The ends lost 5 bases at V and 4 bases at J; junction bases unmatched: 11. CDR1 and CDR2 from the germline V gene are MNHEY and SMNVEV (reference sequence). The CDR3 has 16 residues.

This chain's CDR3 is CASSLVGATNEKLFF. For the CDR3, the DNA is TGTGCCAGCAGTTTAGTCGGGGCAACTAATGAAAAACTGTTTTTT. The V and J genes are TRBV28 and TRBJ1-4; D remains unclear. In germline, CDR1 is MDHEN, CDR2 SYDVKM. This CDR3 has 15 residues. V shed 2 bases and J shed 0 bases, with 7 bases lying between them.

This rearrangement joins TRBV4-2 to TRBJ1-1; D is ambiguous. Trimming took off 3 bases at V and 10 bases at J, with 15 bases between the two ends. Germline V CDR1 and CDR2: LGHNA, YNFKEQ. The CDR3 has 13 residues. For the CDR3, the DNA is TGTGCCAGCAGCCATCCTGGGAGTGGGCGAGCTTTCTTT. Protein product: CASSHPGSGRAFF.

The chain recombines TRBV5-1 with TRBJ2-2; TRBD1 might be the D (6 bases). The CDR3 contains 15 residues. The V end was cut by 3 bases, the J end by 4 bases, with 13 bases between. The V gene's germline CDR1 is SGHRS and CDR2 YFSETQ. CDR3 region: CASSSQGFSTGELFF. CDR3 bases: TGCGCCAGCAGCTCACAGGGTTTTAGCACCGGGGAGCTGTTTTTT.

This clone appeared a single time. This chain links TRBV9 with TRBJ1-2; 7 positions agree with TRBD1. The length of the CDR3 is 15 residues. The ends lost 3 bases at V and 4 bases at J; junction bases unmatched: 9. Germline V lookup: CDR1 SGDLS, CDR2 YYNGEE. This CDR3 is CASSATPRQGYGYTF. The CDR3 region has the DNA TGTGCCAGCAGCGCCACCCCGAGACAGGGCTATGGCTACACCTTC.

This clone has a single count. The rearrangement joins TRBV2 to TRBJ2-7; D is undetermined. Germline CDR1 is SNHLY and CDR2 is FYNNEI. V was shortened by 6 bases and J by 4 bases, with 4 bases between the two germline ends. CDR3 length: 10 amino acids. The CDR3 loop reads CASRSYEQYF. The CDR3 DNA follows: TGTGCCAGCAGATCTTACGAGCAGTACTTC. Full variable domain (missing parts from reference TRBV2 and TRBJ2-7): EPEVTQTPSHQVTQMGQEVILRCVPISNHLYFYWYRQILGQKVEFLVSFYNNEISEKSEIFDDQFSVERPDGSNFTLKIRSTKLEDSAMYFCASRSYEQYFGPGTRLTVT.

The rearrangement joins TRBV5-1 to TRBJ1-2; no firm D call. CDR1 and CDR2 from the germline V gene are SGHRS and YFSETQ. V was shortened by 0 bases and J by 8 bases, with 8 bases between the two germline ends. This CDR3 has 12 amino acids. The CDR3 coding sequence is TGCGCCAGCAGCTTGGGAGGTCACGGCTACACCTTC. This codes for CASSLGGHGYTF.

This clone was observed once. The chain employs TRBV9 and TRBJ2-6; maybe TRBD1 (6 bases). The germline V gene encodes CDR1 SGDLS and CDR2 YYNGEE. The CDR3 has 16 amino acids. V lost 4 bases to trimming and J lost 2 bases, with 13 bases between them. CDR3 sequence reads: CASSPYQGTGANVLTF. In DNA form, the CDR3 reads TGTGCCAGCAGCCCATACCAGGGGACTGGGGCCAACGTCCTGACTTTC.

The V call is TRBV9, the J call TRBJ1-1; D is undetermined. Germline-derived CDR1 and CDR2 are SGDLS and YYNGEE. Trimming stripped 4 bases from V and 3 bases from J, with 10 bases between. The CDR3 sequence is 13 residues long. The CDR3 reads CASSLGSYTEAFF. The CDR3 bases are TGTGCCAGCAGCTTAGGTTCGTACACTGAAGCTTTCTTT.